The rows below give T cell receptor beta chains drawn from one sample of a study of Graves' ophthalmopathy and Graves' hyperthyroidism. TCRdb passed the multiplex PCR reads through MiXCR, listing each CDR3 protein once. The data show around 340,000 distinct CDR3 sequences, about a sixth seen once. The specimen was peripheral blood. The receptor source for this set is an adult man with Graves' ophthalmopathy. Both conserved end residues are part of each CDR3. The order of the fields is clone size, V gene, D gene, J gene, CDR3 protein, CDR3 DNA. D genes are given only for firm matches. Rows may omit the clone size; those that give it use once, few, many or a size class.

many	TRBV7-8	NA	TRBJ1-2	CASSLVSDGNYGYTF	TGTGCCAGCAGCCTCGTCAGTGATGGCAACTATGGCTACACCTTC
many	TRBV19	TRBD1	TRBJ1-2	CASSADRGPLYGYTF	TGTGCCAGTAGTGCCGACAGGGGGCCCCTCTATGGCTACACCTTC
few	TRBV24-1	NA	TRBJ1-1	CATTDFGGQASF	TGTGCCACCACTGATTTCGGGGGTCAGGCTTCCTTT
NA	TRBV12-5	NA	TRBJ1-5	CASGLGQPQHF	TGTGCTAGTGGTTTGGGTCAGCCCCAGCATTTT
many	TRBV15	NA	TRBJ2-3	CATSRDPLQHTDTQYF	TGTGCCACCAGCAGAGACCCCCTCCAACACACAGATACGCAGTATTTT
NA	TRBV4-1	NA	TRBJ2-5	CASSQDWRDGETQYF	TGCGCCAGCAGCCAAGATTGGCGGGACGGAGAGACCCAGTACTTC
many	TRBV7-9	NA	TRBJ1-1	CASSLGDGEAFF	TGTGCCAGCAGCCTTGGGGACGGTGAAGCTTTCTTT
many	TRBV20-1	NA	TRBJ1-5	CSATPFRAAVQPQHF	TGCAGTGCCACACCCTTCCGGGCCGCCGTCCAGCCCCAGCATTTT
many	TRBV12-3/TRBV12-4	NA	TRBJ1-1	CASRGSATVTEAFF	TGTGCCAGCAGGGGGTCCGCCACGGTAACTGAAGCTTTCTTT
many	TRBV7-8	NA	TRBJ1-2	CASSLVRAAGGYTF	TGTGCCAGCAGCTTAGTCAGGGCCGCGGGGGGCTACACCTTC
many	TRBV30	TRBD1	TRBJ1-5	CAWNRGLGQPQHF	TGTGCCTGGAACAGGGGCTTGGGTCAGCCCCAGCATTTT
many	TRBV20-1	TRBD2	TRBJ2-5	CSAPSGGVGQETQYF	TGCAGTGCTCCGAGCGGGGGGGTGGGTCAAGAGACCCAGTACTTC
NA	TRBV7-2	NA	TRBJ2-7	CASSFHNRYEQSF	TGTGCCAGCAGCTTCCACAACCGCTACGAGCAGTCCTTC
many	TRBV7-2	TRBD2	TRBJ2-5	CASSFVAGGRGETQYF	TGTGCCAGCAGCTTTGTAGCGGGGGGCCGTGGGGAGACCCAGTACTTC
NA	TRBV6-1	NA	TRBJ1-5	CASMWRQFNQPQHF	TGTGCTAGCATGTGGCGACAGTTCAATCAGCCCCAGCATTTT
many	TRBV6-1	TRBD1	TRBJ1-1	CASSAGQGLTEAFF	TGTGCCAGCAGCGCAGGACAGGGTCTCACTGAAGCTTTCTTT
many	TRBV11-2	TRBD1	TRBJ2-7	CASSPDRASYEQYF	TGTGCCAGCAGTCCGGACAGGGCCTCCTACGAGCAGTACTTC
many	TRBV2	NA	TRBJ2-7	CASRDPGQVWEQYF	TGTGCCAGCAGAGACCCAGGTCAGGTTTGGGAGCAGTACTTC
many	TRBV11-3	TRBD1	TRBJ2-2	CASSFDRGGTGELFF	TGTGCCAGCAGCTTCGACAGGGGGGGCACCGGGGAGCTGTTTTTT
many	TRBV28	TRBD1	TRBJ1-1	CASSAPGQGTAEAFF	TGTGCCAGCAGTGCCCCGGGACAGGGAACCGCTGAAGCTTTCTTT
NA	TRBV28	NA	TRBJ2-4	CASSAGDKLAKNIQYF	TGTGCCAGCAGTGCTGGGGACAAACTAGCCAAAAACATTCAGTACTTC
many	TRBV6-2/TRBV6-3	NA	TRBJ2-5	CASSWGAGSQETQYF	TGTGCCAGCAGTTGGGGGGCCGGGTCCCAAGAGACCCAGTACTTC
NA	TRBV2	NA	TRBJ1-2	CASKPKAGLYGYTF	TGTGCCAGTAAACCCAAAGCAGGACTCTATGGCTACACCTTC
many	TRBV6-5	NA	TRBJ1-1	CASSRSEYTEAFF	TGTGCCAGCAGCCGTTCGGAGTACACTGAAGCTTTCTTT
many	TRBV7-9	TRBD2	TRBJ2-7	CASSWGSRERAYF	TGTGCCAGCAGCTGGGGGTCGCGGGAGAGGGCGTACTTC
NA	TRBV6-1	NA	TRBJ1-5	CASEDSINQPQHF	TGTGCCAGTGAAGATAGCATTAATCAGCCCCAGCATTTT
many	TRBV7-8	NA	TRBJ2-5	CASSFPRLRQETQYF	TGTGCCAGCAGCTTTCCGCGACTTCGACAAGAGACCCAGTACTTC
many	TRBV7-6	TRBD1	TRBJ1-3	CASSLAPGGSGNTIYF	TGTGCCAGCAGCTTAGCTCCAGGGGGCTCCGGAAACACCATATATTTT
many	TRBV5-1	NA	TRBJ2-7	CASRRADRGGEQYF	TGCGCCAGCCGGCGGGCGGACCGAGGGGGCGAGCAGTACTTC
many	TRBV9	NA	TRBJ2-7	CASSVELLTEQYF	TGTGCCAGCAGCGTCGAACTCCTCACCGAGCAGTACTTC
NA	TRBV6-1	NA	TRBJ1-6	CASGRRSSYNSPLHF	TGTGCCAGCGGGCGGAGGAGCTCCTATAATTCACCCCTCCACTTT
many	TRBV27	NA	TRBJ2-4	CASSPTGLAVQYF	TGTGCCAGCAGTCCGACAGGCCTAGCAGTTCAGTACTTC
few	TRBV28	NA	TRBJ2-7	CASSLIGFEQYF	TGTGCCAGCAGTTTAATCGGATTCGAGCAGTACTTC
many	TRBV30	TRBD1	TRBJ1-2	CAQTSTGVGYTF	TGTGCCCAAACCTCAACAGGGGTTGGCTACACCTTC
many	TRBV11-2	NA	TRBJ2-7	CASSLEAGGSYEQYF	TGTGCCAGCAGCTTAGAGGCTGGGGGCTCCTACGAGCAGTACTTC
NA	TRBV12-3/TRBV12-4	TRBD1	TRBJ1-5	CASSQVTGTGSNQPQHF	TGTGCCAGCAGTCAAGTCACCGGGACAGGGAGCAATCAGCCCCAGCATTTT
many	TRBV30	NA	TRBJ1-2	CAWSFGARDGYTF	TGTGCTTGGAGTTTCGGGGCTCGTGATGGCTACACCTTC
many	TRBV29-1	NA	TRBJ2-7	CSVEGVRGSPRDEQYF	TGCAGCGTTGAAGGAGTTCGGGGCTCCCCTAGGGACGAGCAGTACTTC
many	TRBV10-3	TRBD2	TRBJ2-7	CAISDGRAREQYF	TGTGCCATCAGTGACGGGAGGGCCCGGGAGCAGTACTTC
many	TRBV2	TRBD1	TRBJ1-1	CASKRGRNTEAFF	TGTGCCAGCAAGAGGGGGCGAAACACTGAAGCTTTCTTT
many	TRBV7-9	NA	TRBJ1-2	CASSFDGGPNYGYTF	TGTGCCAGCAGCTTTGATGGCGGCCCTAACTATGGCTACACCTTC
many	TRBV2	NA	TRBJ1-1	CASSPVQLGSEAFF	TGTGCCAGCAGCCCCGTCCAATTAGGCAGTGAAGCTTTCTTT
many	TRBV20-1	TRBD2	TRBJ2-5	CSAPRTSQPSETQYF	TGCAGTGCCCCAAGGACTAGCCAACCCTCAGAGACCCAGTACTTC
many	TRBV11-2	NA	TRBJ2-6	CASSLGYGSGANVLTF	TGTGCCAGCAGCCTGGGGTATGGCTCTGGGGCCAACGTCCTGACTTTC
NA	TRBV2	TRBD2	TRBJ2-2	CASGGKRLAGGPGELFF	TGTGCCAGCGGAGGAAAAAGACTAGCGGGGGGACCCGGGGAGCTGTTTTTT
many	TRBV14	TRBD1	TRBJ2-5	CASSQERGRETQYF	TGTGCCAGCAGCCAAGAAAGGGGGCGAGAGACCCAGTACTTC
NA	TRBV20-1	NA	TRBJ2-7	CSARDLAPGQRSYEQYF	TGCAGTGCTAGAGATCTCGCTCCCGGACAAAGGTCCTACGAGCAGTACTTC
many	TRBV20-1	TRBD2	TRBJ2-7	CSATSGRATYEQYF	TGCAGTGCTACTAGCGGGAGGGCCACCTACGAGCAGTACTTC
many	TRBV6-5	TRBD1	TRBJ2-2	CASRQGANTGELFF	TGTGCCAGCAGGCAGGGGGCGAACACCGGGGAGCTGTTTTTT
many	TRBV2	TRBD1	TRBJ1-1	CASSSTRGGQGTEAFF	TGTGCCAGCAGTAGCACTCGTGGCGGACAGGGTACTGAAGCTTTCTTT
many	TRBV29-1	NA	TRBJ2-4	CSVRTVLAKNIQYF	TGCAGCGTTAGGACAGTTCTAGCCAAAAACATTCAGTACTTC
many	TRBV29-1	TRBD1	TRBJ1-2	CSVSRDRAGYTF	TGCAGCGTCAGCCGGGACAGGGCTGGCTACACCTTC
many	TRBV7-2	NA	TRBJ2-5	CASDQTAGGTQYF	TGTGCCAGCGATCAGACTGCCGGGGGGACCCAGTACTTC
many	TRBV7-6	TRBD1	TRBJ2-7	CASSPLGQSYEQYF	TGTGCCAGCAGCCCATTGGGACAGTCCTACGAGCAGTACTTC